This T cell receptor (beta chain) emerged from a study of CD8 T cells in Susac syndrome. General observations from the study: It was acknowledged by the study that relatively few individuals were included in its TCR sequencing and HLA analysis.

Sequencing targeted TCR beta in T cells from blood (CD8+ and CD4+). Negative magnetic isolation gave CD8+ and CD4+ cells; FACS enriched CD8+ TEMRA. The germline V gene has CDR1 LNHDA and CDR2 SQIVND (reference sequence). The CDR3 length is 12 residues. V was cut by 5 bases and J by 4 bases, with 9 bases left in between. Comment on this clonotype: Its antigen is currently unknown.

With random hexamers, reverse transcription was performed on roughly 0.45 to 1 ug of RNA. The authors amplified TCR beta CDR3 across 54 Vbeta and 13 Jbeta using immunoSEQ multiplex PCR. In TCRdb, the immunoSEQ multiplex PCR reads were re-called with MiXCR into one record per CDR3 protein. The repertoire consists of approximately 120,000 distinct CDR3 sequences, with less than 95% occurring once and the leading ten covering over 0.1%. The sample taken for sequencing was CD8+ T cells from PBMCs. The TCR was taken from a human donor in good health. The gene calls are TRBV19 and TRBJ2-7; no clear D gene. In DNA, the CDR3 is TGTGCCAGTAGTGGGTCAGCTTACGAGCAGTACTTC. It yields the protein CASSGSAYEQYF.